The 21 T cell receptor beta chains listed next were all sequenced from one sample in a study of graft-versus-host responses after intestinal transplantation. Profiling relied on immunoSEQ multiplex PCR, and the TCRdb table lists in-frame clones only, not all of them. This sample has tens of thousands of clones, with roughly 90% found just once. The material sequenced was PBMCs, taken 98 days after intestinal transplantation. The receptors stem from a human patient who received an intestinal transplant, so some T cells may come from the graft donor.

The CDR3 protein is CASSENGSSREQFF. The CDR3 bases are TGTGCCAGCAGTGAAAATGGGTCGAGCCGCGAGCAGTTCTTC. The genes are TRBV2 and TRBJ2-1; D is undetermined. V was pared by 2 bases and J by 10 bases, with 15 bases between. Germline assignment: CDR1 SNHLY and CDR2 FYNNEI. CDR3 length equals 14 residues.

This chain connects TRBV7-6 to TRBJ2-2, with D unclear. The CDR3 covers 16 residues. V was shortened by 4 bases and J by 0 bases, with 12 bases between the two germline ends. In germline, CDR1 is SGHVS, CDR2 FNYEAQ. The CDR3 DNA sequence: TGTGCCAGCAGCTACAGCCCCGATGCGAACACCGGGGAGCTGTTTTTT. Amino acid sequence: CASSYSPDANTGELFF.

This chain joins TRBV29-1 and TRBJ2-3, with 7 bases aligning to TRBD1. In germline, CDR1 is SQVTM, CDR2 ANQGSEA. The CDR3 runs 15 residues. V lost 6 bases to trimming and J lost 1 base; unmatched junction nucleotides: 10. CDR3 protein: CSVPPRQGGTDTQYF. DNA for the CDR3: TGCAGCGTCCCACCCCGACAGGGAGGCACAGATACGCAGTATTTT.

The chain links TRBV28 to TRBJ2-1; TRBD2 matches at 10 bases. With 3 bases clipped from V and 0 bases from J, the junction kept 8 bases outside the gene matches. CDR1 is MDHEN and CDR2 is SYDVKM in the germline V gene. CDR3 length equals 18 residues. The CDR3 loop reads CASSFPLAGAPSYNEQFF. The CDR3 DNA sequence: TGTGCCAGCAGTTTTCCCCTAGCGGGAGCCCCCTCCTACAATGAGCAGTTCTTC.

The chain recombines TRBV7-6 with TRBJ2-7; 9 bases line up with TRBD1. Germline V gene lookup returns CDR1 SGHVS and CDR2 FNYEAQ. The CDR3 length is 14 residues. V shed 3 bases, J shed 4 bases, and the junction held 4 bases outside the gene matches. CDR3 sequence reads: CASSLTGGGYEQYF. The CDR3 region has the DNA TGTGCCAGCAGCTTGACAGGGGGAGGGTACGAGCAGTACTTC.

The V call is TRBV4-3, the J call TRBJ1-2; no reliable D call. Germline CDR1 reads LGHNA; CDR2 reads YSLEER. The CDR3 has 14 amino acids. Trimming took 3 bases from V and 4 from J, leaving 12 bases between them. The CDR3 region is CASSQGRLSYGYTF. The CDR3, as DNA: TGCGCCAGCAGCCAGGGTCGGTTGAGCTATGGCTACACCTTC.

This clone was counted only a few times. The chain joins TRBV6-5 to TRBJ2-7; 11 nucleotides align to TRBD1. The J segment lost 3 bases and the V segment lost 1 base, leaving 5 bases of the junction unmatched. This CDR3 has 16 amino acids. From germline, CDR1 is MNHEY and CDR2 SVGAGI. The CDR3 region has the DNA TGTGCCAGCAGTTACTATGGACAGGGGGCAAGCTACGAGCAGTACTTC. This translates into CASSYYGQGASYEQYF.

This clone was counted a few times. The same CDR3 arises from other DNA sequences in this sample as well. V usage is TRBV7-6 and J usage is TRBJ2-7; 11 nucleotides line up with TRBD2. The germline V gene has CDR1 SGHVS and CDR2 FNYEAQ. This CDR3 contains 15 residues. Unmatched junction bases numbered 5, after V lost 5 bases and J lost 2 bases. The CDR3 DNA follows: TGTGCCAGCAGCCTACTAGCGGGGGAGACCTACGAGCAGTACTTC. It translates to CASSLLAGETYEQYF.

The genes are TRBV19 and TRBJ2-7, with TRBD2 identical over 7 bases. The length of the CDR3 is 13 residues. Germline V gene lookup returns CDR1 LNHDA and CDR2 SQIVND (reference sequence). The trim removed 4 bases at V and 12 bases at J, leaving 12 bases unmatched. The CDR3: CASSKGASGVPYF. The CDR3, as DNA: TGTGCCAGTAGTAAAGGGGCTAGCGGAGTACCGTACTTC.

The chain combines TRBV5-4 with TRBJ2-1; 10 bases agree with TRBD2. This CDR3 has 17 amino acids. The J segment lost 0 bases and the V segment lost 3 bases, leaving 6 bases of the junction unmatched. Germline V gene lookup returns CDR1 SGHNT and CDR2 YYREEE (reference sequence). In nucleotides, the CDR3 is TGTGCCAGCAGCTCCGGACTAGCGGTTAGCTCCTACAATGAGCAGTTCTTC. It encodes CASSSGLAVSSYNEQFF.

The CDR3: CASSYWTSGRGGELFF. CDR3 coding DNA: TGCGCCAGCAGTTACTGGACTAGCGGGAGAGGCGGGGAGCTGTTTTTT. This chain connects TRBV10-2 to TRBJ2-2; TRBD2 agrees at 13 bases. The CDR3 loop spans 16 amino acids. Trimming removed 5 bases from V and 7 bases from J; junction bases left unmatched: 7. Germline V gene data show CDR1 as WSHSY and CDR2 as SAAADI.

The V and J genes are TRBV29-1 and TRBJ2-1; D gene unclear. Deletions cut 4 bases from V and 8 bases from J, with 6 bases between. This CDR3 spans 10 amino acids. In germline, CDR1 is SQVTM, CDR2 ANQGSEA. The CDR3 protein is CSVGGDEQFF. CDR3 DNA: TGCAGCGTTGGAGGCGATGAGCAGTTCTTC.

CDR3 DNA: TGTGCCAGCAGTGGGTACTCCACAGATACGCAGTATTTT. Amino acids: CASSGYSTDTQYF. The chain is built from TRBV6-1 and TRBJ2-3; D is undetermined. Germline CDR1 is MNHNS and CDR2 is SASEGT. Trimming stripped 4 bases from V and 2 bases from J, with 7 bases between. The length of the CDR3 is 13 residues.

J is TRBJ1-1 and V is TRBV11-2; 7 bases are shared with TRBD1. CDR3 length equals 14 residues. Losses at the gene ends were 2 bases for V and 4 bases for J; bases not matched to a gene: 4. CDR1 and CDR2 (germline): SGHAT, FQNNGV. CDR3 DNA: TGTGCCAGCAGCTTATATAGGGACAGCACTGAAGCTTTCTTT. Protein product: CASSLYRDSTEAFF.

This chain links TRBV5-4 with TRBJ2-5; D gene unclear. This CDR3 has 12 amino acids. V was trimmed by 1 base and J by 5 bases, leaving 6 bases between them. Germline assignment: CDR1 SGHNT and CDR2 YYREEE (reference sequence). The CDR3 region is CASSLPAETQYF. The CDR3 coding sequence is TGTGCCAGCAGCTTGCCCGCGGAGACCCAGTACTTC.

The chain couples TRBV5-8 to TRBJ1-4, with 7 positions matching TRBD1. Trimming removed 3 bases from V and 5 bases from J; junction bases left unmatched: 7. Germline values: CDR1 SGHTS, CDR2 YDEGEE. The CDR3 consists of 15 residues. CDR3 amino acids: CASSSEGQPNEKLFF. DNA for the CDR3: TGTGCCAGCAGCTCGGAGGGACAGCCGAATGAAAAACTGTTTTTT. Full variable domain (remainder filled in from reference TRBV5-8 and TRBJ1-4): EAGVTQSPTHLIKTRGQQATLRCSPISGHTSVYWYQQALGLGLQFLLWYDEGEERNRGNFPPRFSGRQFPNYSSELNVNALELEDSALYLCASSSEGQPNEKLFFGSGTQLSVL.

DNA for the CDR3: TGTGCCAGTAACCCTAGCGGGGGTACCCACGAGCAGTACTTC. Encoded protein: CASNPSGGTHEQYF. The chain employs TRBV19 and TRBJ2-7; 10 bases line up with TRBD2. The V segment lost 7 bases and the J segment 5 bases; nucleotides outside the gene matches: 8. The CDR3 runs to 14 residues. In germline, CDR1 is LNHDA, CDR2 SQIVND (reference sequence).

V is TRBV4-1 and J is TRBJ2-4; TRBD1 might be the D (6 bases). Germline-derived CDR1 and CDR2 are MGHRA and YSYEKL. The CDR3 is 15 amino acids. The ends were cut back, 4 bases at V and 5 bases at J, with 15 bases in the middle. The DNA for the CDR3 is TGCGCCAGCAGCCTCAGTACAGGGCCCCAAAACATTCAGTACTTC. Translation gives CASSLSTGPQNIQYF.

This clone was seen a single time. J is TRBJ1-1 and V is TRBV6-5, with D possibly TRBD1 on 6 matching bases. The CDR3 runs 11 residues. V lost 9 bases and J lost 5, with 10 bases in between. The germline gives CDR1 MNHEY, CDR2 SVGAGI. Here the CDR3 DNA reads TGTGCCAGTTACAGGGTTACTGAAGCTTTCTTT. Its protein product is CASYRVTEAFF.

Only one count was recorded for this clone. This chain links TRBV6-1 with TRBJ2-7; the D gene is possibly TRBD1 (6 bases). This CDR3 region has 15 residues. The germline V and J ends were trimmed by 2 bases and 2 bases, with 13 bases remaining between them. Germline loops: CDR1 MNHNS, CDR2 SASEGT. This CDR3 is CASSEFRDTPYEQYF. For the CDR3, the DNA is TGTGCCAGCAGTGAATTCCGGGACACTCCCTACGAGCAGTACTTC.

In its sample, this clone was seen a few times. The CDR3 DNA is TGTGCCAGCAGTGGGCCCACAGATACGCAGTATTTT. This translates into CASSGPTDTQYF. V gene TRBV6-1 combines with J gene TRBJ2-3; D call uncertain. The CDR3 spans 12 residues. V lost 4 bases to trimming and J lost 2 bases, with 4 bases between them. Germline CDR1 is MNHNS and CDR2 is SASEGT.